The 5 T cell receptor beta chains below come from one sample, sequenced in a study of CXCR3-negative and CXCR3-positive naive CD8 T cells. Study-wide results and limits: A higher hydrophobicity marked the TRB CDR3s of CXCR3-positive naive cells versus CXCR3-negative naive cells.

These TCRs' antigens remain unknown. In preparing the TRB cDNA libraries, 5' RACE with UMI labels was used. TCRdb reprocessed the 5' RACE reads and keeps a single row for each CDR3 protein, giving no DNA. The specimen's table records 80,000 to 100,000 distinct CDR3 sequences. Specimen: naive CXCR3+ CD8+ T cells from blood. The subset was: CD45RO-CCR7+CD27+CD95- naive CD8+ T cells expressing CXCR3 (TNR3+). These receptors all stem from a human donor in good health. Some clones in this sample may be carry-over from other donors' samples.

CDR3 residues: CASSLGQIAATNEKLFF. The chain has TRBV7-9 and TRBJ1-4; without DNA, the TCRdb call of TRBD1 cannot be checked. Per the germline V gene, CDR1 is SEHNR and CDR2 is FQNEAQ (reference sequence). The CDR3 sequence is 17 residues long.

CDR3 loop: CASDVIPGQGSDQPQHF. V gene TRBV25-1 combines with J gene TRBJ1-5; TCRdb's assignment of TRBD1 cannot be checked, as there is no DNA. The CDR3 extends over 17 amino acids. Germline CDR1 MGHDK, CDR2 SYGVNS.

The genes are TRBV29-1 and TRBJ2-3. The CDR3 runs to 15 residues. The germline V gene encodes CDR1 SQVTM and CDR2 ANQGSEA. CDR3 in amino acids: CSVEGTDASTDTQYF.

The rearrangement uses TRBV6-1 and TRBJ1-3. CDR3 length: 14 amino acids. Germline CDR1 MNHNS, CDR2 SASEGT. The CDR3 protein is CASSELRRGNTIYF.

The chain uses TRBV12-3 or TRBV12-4 and TRBJ2-7. The CDR3 covers 15 residues. CDR3 region: CASSLKLAKTYEQYF.